These 11 T cell receptor beta chains came from one sample sequenced in a study of blood T cell repertoires in COVID-19. Sequencing used immunoSEQ multiplex PCR; TCRdb keeps in-frame clones, though not all of them. The sample has fewer than 60,000 clones, about 83% seen once. Material for sequencing was peripheral blood. The receptor source for this set is a man between 70 and 80 years old with active COVID-19.

The CDR3 sequence is CASSRDYYEQYF. The CDR3 DNA is TGTGCCAGCAGCCGGGACTACTACGAGCAGTACTTC. The chain recombines TRBV7-2 with TRBJ2-7; 7 bases match TRBD2. The V gene end was trimmed by 5 bases and the J gene end by 3 bases; junction bases not matched to a gene: 1. Germline lookup yields CDR1 SGHTA and CDR2 FQGNSA. The CDR3 spans 12 residues.

The chain carries TRBV7-2 and TRBJ1-2, with 8 bases aligning to TRBD1. V was pared by 5 bases and J by 7 bases, with 18 bases of the junction left unmatched. The CDR3 is 17 residues long. Germline CDR1 and CDR2: SGHTA and FQGNSA. In nucleotides, the CDR3 is TGTGCCAGCAGCGCTTTTTCGGACAGGGAACAAACTCGTGGCTACACCTTC. This codes for CASSAFSDREQTRGYTF.

The V call is TRBV4-1, the J call TRBJ1-2; 7 bases agree with TRBD1. The ends lost 3 bases at V and 1 base at J; junction bases unmatched: 5. The germline V gene has CDR1 MGHRA and CDR2 YSYEKL. The CDR3 is made up of 15 amino acids. In DNA form, the CDR3 reads TGCGCCAGCAGCCACCAGGGACAGAATAACTATGGCTACACCTTC. Protein sequence: CASSHQGQNNYGYTF.

The chain employs TRBV5-1 and TRBJ2-3; 8 bases agree with TRBD1. Germline assignment: CDR1 SGHRS and CDR2 YFSETQ. The V and J ends lost 7 bases and 2 bases, in that order; junction bases with no gene match: 3. The CDR3 totals 13 residues. The CDR3 sequence is CASRGQVTDTQYF. CDR3 coding DNA: TGCGCCAGCCGGGGACAGGTCACAGATACGCAGTATTTT.

The J gene is TRBJ1-1, the V gene TRBV7-8; 7 bases fit TRBD1. CDR1 is SGHVS, CDR2 FQNEAQ, per germline. J lost 3 bases, V lost 5 bases, and 9 bases had no gene match. The CDR3 consists of 15 residues. CDR3 nucleotides: TGTGCCAGCAGCAAAGGGACAGTCGATGACACTGAAGCTTTCTTT. Translating gives CASSKGTVDDTEAFF.

The rearrangement links TRBV29-1 to TRBJ2-2, with D possibly being TRBD2 (6 bases). Trimming left V 6 bases short and J 7 bases short, with 12 bases between. The length of the CDR3 is 12 residues. Germline V gene sequence: CDR1 SQVTM, CDR2 ANQGSEA. CDR3 protein: CSVNGGNGELFF. For the CDR3, the DNA is TGCAGCGTGAACGGCGGGAACGGGGAGCTGTTTTTT.

The chain is built from TRBV4-2 and TRBJ2-7; 7 nucleotides agree with TRBD2. The CDR3 has 15 amino acids. The germline V gene has CDR1 LGHNA and CDR2 YNFKEQ. V gave up 2 bases and J gave up 2 bases; unmatched junction bases: 6. CDR3 sequence (DNA): TGTGCCAGCAGCCAAAGTAGCGGGCACCCCTACGAGCAGTACTTC. Its translation: CASSQSSGHPYEQYF.

In this sample, this clone turned up a few times. The chain links TRBV6-5 to TRBJ1-5; weak D call: TRBD1 (5 bases). Germline V gene data show CDR1 as MNHEY and CDR2 as SVGAGI. The CDR3 consists of 15 residues. V lost 6 bases and J lost 0, with 12 bases in between. In DNA form, the CDR3 reads TGTGCCAGCAGACTGGACACTTATAGCAATCAGCCCCAGCATTTT. Amino acid sequence: CASRLDTYSNQPQHF.

The chain couples TRBV5-6 to TRBJ1-2; the D gene is possibly TRBD1 (5 bases). The CDR3 runs to 15 residues. Trimming removed 6 bases at V and 3 bases at J, with 18 bases between. The germline V gene has CDR1 SGHDT and CDR2 YYEEEE. The CDR3 is CASTFRVSVDYGYTF. In nucleotides, the CDR3 is TGTGCCAGCACCTTCAGGGTTTCCGTTGACTATGGCTACACCTTC.

The CDR3: CASRDRALFYEQYF. The CDR3 coding sequence is TGTGCCAGCAGGGACAGGGCTTTATTCTACGAGCAGTACTTC. V usage is TRBV6-5 and J usage is TRBJ2-7, with 8 positions matching TRBD1. Germline CDR1 MNHEY, CDR2 SVGAGI. The CDR3 covers 14 residues. V was clipped by 6 bases and J by 3 bases; unmatched bases: 7.

This chain connects TRBV19 to TRBJ2-1; TRBD2 matches at 10 bases. This CDR3 comprises 15 residues. Germline CDR1 is LNHDA and CDR2 is SQIVND (reference sequence). V gave up 4 bases and J gave up 7 bases; unmatched junction bases: 7. CDR3 protein: CASSSQRGGLNEQFF. The CDR3 DNA follows: TGTGCCAGTAGTAGCCAGCGGGGGGGCCTAAATGAGCAGTTCTTC.